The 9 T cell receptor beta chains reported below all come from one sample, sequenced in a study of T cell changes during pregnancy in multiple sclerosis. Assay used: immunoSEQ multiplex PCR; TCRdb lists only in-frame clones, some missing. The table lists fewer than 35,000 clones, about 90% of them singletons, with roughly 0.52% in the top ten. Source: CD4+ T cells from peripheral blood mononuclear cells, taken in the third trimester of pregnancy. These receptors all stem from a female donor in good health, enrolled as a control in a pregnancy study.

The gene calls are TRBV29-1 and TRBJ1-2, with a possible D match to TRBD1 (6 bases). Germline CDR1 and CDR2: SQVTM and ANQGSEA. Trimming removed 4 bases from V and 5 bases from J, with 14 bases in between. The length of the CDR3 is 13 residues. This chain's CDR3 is CSVATGRGYGYTF. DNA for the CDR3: TGCAGCGTTGCCACAGGGAGGGGGTATGGCTACACCTTC.

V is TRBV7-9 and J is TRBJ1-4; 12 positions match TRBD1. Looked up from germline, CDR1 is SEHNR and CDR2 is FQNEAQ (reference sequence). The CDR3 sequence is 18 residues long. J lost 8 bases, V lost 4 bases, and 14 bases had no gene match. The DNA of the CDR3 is TGTGCCAGCAGCTCCTCAAAAAGGGGACAGGGGGCAAGGGAAAAACTGTTTTTT. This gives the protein CASSSSKRGQGAREKLFF. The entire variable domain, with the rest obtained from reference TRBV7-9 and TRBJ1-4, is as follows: DTGVSQNPRHKITKRGQNVTFRCDPISEHNRLYWYRQTLGQGPEFLTYFQNEAQLEKSRLLSDRFSAERPKGSFSTLEIQRTEQGDSAMYLCASSSSKRGQGAREKLFFGSGTQLSVL.

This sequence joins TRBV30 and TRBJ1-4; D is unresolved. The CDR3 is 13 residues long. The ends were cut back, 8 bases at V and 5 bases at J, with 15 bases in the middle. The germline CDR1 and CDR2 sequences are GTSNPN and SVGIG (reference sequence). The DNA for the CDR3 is TGTGCCCGCCGTTCACAGATGAATGAAAAACTGTTTTTT. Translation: CARRSQMNEKLFF. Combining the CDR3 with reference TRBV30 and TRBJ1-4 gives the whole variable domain SQTIHQWPATLVQPVGSPLSLECTVEGTSNPNLYWYRQAAGRGLQLLFYSVGIGQISSEVPQNLSASRPQDRQFILSSKKLLLSDSGFYLCARRSQMNEKLFFGSGTQLSVL.

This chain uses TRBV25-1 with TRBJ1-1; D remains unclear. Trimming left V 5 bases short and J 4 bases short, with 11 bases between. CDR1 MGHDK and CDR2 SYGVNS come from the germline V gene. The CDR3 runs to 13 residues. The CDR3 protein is CASSLAGGTEAFF. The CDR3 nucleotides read TGTGCCAGCAGTTTGGCCGGCGGCACTGAAGCTTTCTTT.

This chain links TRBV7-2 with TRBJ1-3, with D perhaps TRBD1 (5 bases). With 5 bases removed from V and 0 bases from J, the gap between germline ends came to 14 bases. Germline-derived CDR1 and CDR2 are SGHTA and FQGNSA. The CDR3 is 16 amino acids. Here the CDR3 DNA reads TGTGCCAGCAGCAAAACGGGGGGACTCTCTGGAAACACCATATATTTT. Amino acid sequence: CASSKTGGLSGNTIYF.

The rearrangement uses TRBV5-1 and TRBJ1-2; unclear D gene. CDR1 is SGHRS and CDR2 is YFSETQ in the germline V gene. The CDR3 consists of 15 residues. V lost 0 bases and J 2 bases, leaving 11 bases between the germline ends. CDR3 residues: CASSLGSVSNYGYTF. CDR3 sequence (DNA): TGCGCCAGCAGCTTGGGGAGCGTCAGCAACTATGGCTACACCTTC.

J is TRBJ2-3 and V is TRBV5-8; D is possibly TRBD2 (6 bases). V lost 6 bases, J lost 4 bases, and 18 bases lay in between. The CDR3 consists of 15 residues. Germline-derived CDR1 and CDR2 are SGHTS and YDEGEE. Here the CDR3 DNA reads TGTGCCAGCATCGTGGGGGGAAGCAGGGCAGATACGCAGTATTTT. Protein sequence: CASIVGGSRADTQYF.

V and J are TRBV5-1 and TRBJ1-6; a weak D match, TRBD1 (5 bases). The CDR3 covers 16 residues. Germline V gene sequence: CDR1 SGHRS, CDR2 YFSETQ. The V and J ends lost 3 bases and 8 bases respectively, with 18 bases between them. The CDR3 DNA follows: TGCGCCAGCAGCTCGGGGGGGACGGGCTTGGATTCACCCCTCCACTTT. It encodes CASSSGGTGLDSPLHF.

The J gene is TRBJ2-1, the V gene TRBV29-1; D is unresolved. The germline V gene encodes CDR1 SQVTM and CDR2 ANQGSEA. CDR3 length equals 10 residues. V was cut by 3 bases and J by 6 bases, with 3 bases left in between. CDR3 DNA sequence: TGCAGCGTTGACAGCAATGAGCAGTTCTTC. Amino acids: CSVDSNEQFF.